Given below is one TCR beta chain in context. Its target is unknown. The sample is drawn from a study of cytotoxic CD8 clonotypes in ibrutinib-treated CLL. Study-wide background: Treatment had run for a median approximately twelve months, range 6 to 36, when response samples were taken.

Study-wide points: Sample timing was unmatched between remission and later-progressing patients; lymph nodes unstudied. Upon ibrutinib response clonality rose, and upon progression it fell back toward baseline. Under treatment, the uncommon public clonotypes either contracted or remained stable.

Germline lookup yields CDR1 SGHNT and CDR2 YENEEA. Between the trimmed V and J ends, which lost 5 bases and 2 bases, there was a span of 11 bases. This CDR3 contains 14 residues. Data came from immunoSEQ multiplex PCR; TCRdb stores just in-frame clones and leaves some out. This table has tens of thousands of clones, 60% to 75% appearing once. V gene TRBV11-3 combines with J gene TRBJ2-3; D may be TRBD2 (6 bases). The material was PBMCs, obtained after 12 months of ibrutinib treatment. The sequence derives from a human donor with chronic lymphocytic leukemia. The CDR3 region is CASSRRGTTDTQYF. Written as DNA, the CDR3 is TGTGCCAGCAGCCGGAGGGGAACCACAGATACGCAGTATTTT.